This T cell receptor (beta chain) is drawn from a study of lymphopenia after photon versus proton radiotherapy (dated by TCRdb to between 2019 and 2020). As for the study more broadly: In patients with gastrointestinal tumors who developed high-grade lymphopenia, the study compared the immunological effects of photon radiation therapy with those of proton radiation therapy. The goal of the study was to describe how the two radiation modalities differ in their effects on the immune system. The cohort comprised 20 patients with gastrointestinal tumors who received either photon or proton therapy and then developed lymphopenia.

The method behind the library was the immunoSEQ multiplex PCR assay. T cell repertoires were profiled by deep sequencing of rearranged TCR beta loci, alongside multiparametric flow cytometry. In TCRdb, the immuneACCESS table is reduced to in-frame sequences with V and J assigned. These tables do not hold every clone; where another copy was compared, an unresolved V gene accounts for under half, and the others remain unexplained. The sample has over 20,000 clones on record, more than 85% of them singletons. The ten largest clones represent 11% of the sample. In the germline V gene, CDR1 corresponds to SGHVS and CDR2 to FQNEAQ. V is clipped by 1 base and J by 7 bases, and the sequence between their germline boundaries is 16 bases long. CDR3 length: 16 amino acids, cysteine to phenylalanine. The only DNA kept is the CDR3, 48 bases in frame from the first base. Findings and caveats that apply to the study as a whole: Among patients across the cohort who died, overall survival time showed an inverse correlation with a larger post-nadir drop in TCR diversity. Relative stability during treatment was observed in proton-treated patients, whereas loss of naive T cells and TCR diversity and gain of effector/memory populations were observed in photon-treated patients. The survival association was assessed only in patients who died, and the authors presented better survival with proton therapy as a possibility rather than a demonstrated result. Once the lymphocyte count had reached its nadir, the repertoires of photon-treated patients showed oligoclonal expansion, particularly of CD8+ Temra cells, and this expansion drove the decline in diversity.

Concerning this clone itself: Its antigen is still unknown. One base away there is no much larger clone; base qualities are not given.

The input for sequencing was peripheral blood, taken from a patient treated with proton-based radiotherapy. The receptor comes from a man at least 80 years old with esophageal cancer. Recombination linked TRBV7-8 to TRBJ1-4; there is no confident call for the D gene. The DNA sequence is TGTGCCAGCAGCTTAGAGTTCGACACATTCTCTGAAAAACTGTTTTTT. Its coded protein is CASSLEFDTFSEKLFF. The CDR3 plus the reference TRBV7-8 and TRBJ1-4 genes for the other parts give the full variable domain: GAGVSQSPRYKVAKRGQDVALRCDPISGHVSLFWYQQALGQGPEFLTYFQNEAQLDKSGLPSDRFFAERPEGSVSTLKIQRTQQEDSAVYLCASSLEFDTFSEKLFFGSGTQLSVL.